This TCR beta chain is drawn from a study of blood T cell repertoires in COVID-19 (dated by TCRdb to 2020 to 2022). Background for the entire study: The collaborator samples originated in the United States, Italy and Spain and spanned the acute and convalescent phases of COVID-19. The material from the prospective study consisted of cDNA or gDNA derived from T cells, B-cell-depleted T cells, or PBMCs. The dataset comprised deeply sampled blood TCRbeta repertoires from subjects exposed to, actively infected with, or recovered from COVID-19. The repertoires were released in a freely available public database intended as a resource for research on the immune response to SARS-CoV-2. The samples were drawn from the first 160 participants of the ongoing ImmuneRACE study and from 950 to 1,500 subjects provided by 6 global collaborators. A de-identified subject ID, COVID-19 status, age in years and sex were almost always included in the sample metadata. Where available, HLA class I and class II types were taken from metadata supplied by the sample provider and were not determined by assay-based typing.

The immunoSEQ Assay, a bias-controlled multiplex PCR, was used to amplify TCRbeta CDR3 regions from genomic DNA. In the source study's methods: Within the assay, amplification of reference gene primers was used to estimate how many nucleated cells each sample contained. To quantify the absolute abundance of each unique TCRbeta CDR3 rearrangement, sequence reads were collapsed and filtered. For each sample, productive Simpson clonality was calculated as the square root of Simpson's diversity index across productive rearrangements. Entries here come from immuneACCESS through TCRdb and include only in-frame sequences with V and J called. Some clones fail to appear in such tables; in the studies checked, an unresolved V gene covers under half of the shortfall, and the cause of the remainder is unknown. D and trimming were read from the DNA, whereas the V and J calls and clone size are those reported in that table. The sample table holds 180,000 or so clones, of which roughly 73% were seen once. The ten largest clones take up 2.5% to 3% of the sample.

There are a few counts of this clone. No antigen is known for it. No much larger clone exists at a distance of one base, and base qualities are not known. Collaborating institutions collected whole blood in K2EDTA tubes following their own protocols. For TCRbeta analysis, collaborator samples were shipped as frozen whole blood, as isolated PBMCs, or as DNA extracted from either sample type. Overall study results and their limits: How much clinical and demographic metadata was included differed by source and by participant, and the metadata was provided uncurated.

From V the trimming removes 10 bases and from J it removes 2 bases, while the gene matches leave 4 bases of the junction unaccounted for. Its CDR3 holds 14 amino acids, cysteine through phenylalanine. Just CDR3 DNA is preserved here, 42 bases in frame from base 1. CDR1 and CDR2, looked up from the germline V gene, are MDHEN and SYDVKM. The rearranged chain carries TRBV28 and TRBJ2-2, and 10 junction bases match TRBD2. Sequenced material: peripheral blood. This sequence originates from a woman aged 80 or over with active or convalescent COVID-19. The nucleotide sequence is given as TGTGCCACCGTAGCGGGGGGCAACACCGGGGAGCTGTTTTTT. Translation gives CATVAGGNTGELFF.